In its sample, the clone carrying this T cell receptor (beta chain) was seen a few times. Germline loops: CDR1 DFQATT, CDR2 SNEGSKA (reference sequence). The CDR3 contains 15 residues. V lost 2 bases, J lost 1 base, and 12 bases lay in between. This entry comes from a study of T-cell reconstitution after alpha-beta-depleted transplantation in children. This sample's TCRbeta library carried unique molecular identifier barcodes. TCRdb passed the PCR reads through MiXCR, listing each CDR3 protein once. The repertoire holds roughly 500,000 distinct CDR3 sequences, with about a sixth as singletons. The chain couples TRBV20-1 to TRBJ1-5; TRBD1 might be the D (5 bases). This TCR derives from a human donor who donated a stem cell graft to a child with acute lymphoblastic leukemia. Source: PBMCs from the stem cell graft donor, taken from the stem cell graft. CDR3 sequence reads: CSARPGLWSNQPQHF. The CDR3 coding sequence is TGCAGTGCTAGACCGGGACTTTGGAGCAATCAGCCCCAGCATTTT.